The 29 T cell receptor beta chains listed next were all sequenced from one sample in a study of beta chain features in type 1 diabetes. The whole isolated RNA underwent reverse transcription, so sequencing captured expressed TCRB transcripts. Some clones are missing from TCRdb's copy, which holds only in-frame ones; the method was immunoSEQ multiplex PCR. Counted here are approximately 200,000 clones, 9.6% occurring once; the ten biggest clones make up 0.03% to 0.035%. The material sequenced was naive CD4+ T cells from blood. These receptors all stem from a woman under 30 in good health.

This chain uses TRBV29-1 with TRBJ1-1; no clear D gene. Deletions cut 6 bases from V and 0 bases from J, with 11 bases between. This CDR3 has 13 residues. Germline CDR1 SQVTM, CDR2 ANQGSEA. The CDR3 bases are TGCAGCGTCCCACAATCCATGAACACTGAAGCTTTCTTT. Translation gives CSVPQSMNTEAFF.

This clone has just a few counts. Other DNA sequences in this specimen translate into the identical CDR3. The chain couples TRBV19 to TRBJ2-1; 8 bases line up with TRBD2. CDR3 size: 15 residues. V lost 5 bases to trimming and J lost 2 bases; unmatched junction nucleotides: 5. Germline-derived CDR1 and CDR2 are LNHDA and SQIVND (reference sequence). CDR3 DNA: TGTGCCAGTAGTCGAACTAGCGGTGCCTACAATGAGCAGTTCTTC. It translates to CASSRTSGAYNEQFF. Together with reference TRBV19 and TRBJ2-1, the CDR3 gives the full variable domain: DGGITQSPKYLFRKEGQNVTLSCEQNLNHDAMYWYRQDPGQGLRLIYYSQIVNDFQKGDIAEGYSVSREKKESFPLTVTSAQKNPTAFYLCASSRTSGAYNEQFFGPGTRLTVL.

The chain combines TRBV15 with TRBJ1-5, with TRBD1 matching over 9 bases. Germline trimming cut 0 bases from V and 7 bases from J; bases unmatched to any gene: 10. The CDR3 covers 17 residues. Germline CDR1 reads LNHNV; CDR2 reads YYDKDF (reference sequence). The CDR3 sequence is CATSRDPGQGSGQPQHF. DNA for the CDR3: TGTGCCACCAGCAGAGATCCGGGACAGGGATCTGGACAGCCCCAGCATTTT.

This clone was seen a handful of times. V and J are TRBV5-1 and TRBJ1-1, with 10 bases lining up with TRBD1. The germline V gene encodes CDR1 SGHRS and CDR2 YFSETQ. This CDR3 spans 16 amino acids. J gave up 1 base and V 1 base, and 4 bases lay outside the gene matches. CDR3 region: CASSLLGQGKNTEAFF. As DNA, the CDR3 is TGCGCCAGCAGCTTGTTGGGACAGGGGAAGAACACTGAAGCTTTCTTT.

This clone has just a few counts. Here the CDR3 DNA reads TGTGCCAGTAATAGCGGTCGGGGAGGGACTGAAGCTTTCTTT. Its translation: CASNSGRGGTEAFF. The chain links TRBV19 to TRBJ1-1, with unresolved D. V was trimmed by 7 bases and J by 5 bases, leaving 17 bases between them. Germline V gene sequence: CDR1 LNHDA, CDR2 SQIVND (reference sequence). This CDR3 is built from 14 residues. Combining the CDR3 with reference TRBV19 and TRBJ1-1 gives the whole variable domain DGGITQSPKYLFRKEGQNVTLSCEQNLNHDAMYWYRQDPGQGLRLIYYSQIVNDFQKGDIAEGYSVSREKKESFPLTVTSAQKNPTAFYLCASNSGRGGTEAFFGQGTRLTVV.

This chain uses TRBV19 with TRBJ2-2, with 7 bases lining up with TRBD1. Trimming removed 6 bases from V and 6 bases from J; junction bases left unmatched: 7. This CDR3 comprises 14 residues. From germline, CDR1 is LNHDA and CDR2 SQIVND (reference sequence). The CDR3 reads CASRTGKFAGELFF. As DNA, the CDR3 is TGTGCCAGTAGGACAGGGAAATTCGCCGGGGAGCTGTTTTTT.

The V call is TRBV18, the J call TRBJ1-2; tentatively, D is TRBD1 (5 bases). Germline V gives CDR1 KGHSH, CDR2 LQKENI. This CDR3 is built from 15 residues. The V gene lost 0 bases and the J gene lost 4 bases, with 12 bases spanning the gap. The CDR3 coding sequence is TGTGCCAGCTCACCACCGGCAGGGCGATCCTATGGCTACACCTTC. This encodes CASSPPAGRSYGYTF.

A few counts support this clone. The J gene is TRBJ1-2, the V gene TRBV5-1; 9 bases agree with TRBD1. Per the germline V gene, CDR1 is SGHRS and CDR2 is YFSETQ. Trimming took 4 bases from V and 5 from J; bases not matched to a gene: 9. This CDR3 is 15 amino acids long. The DNA of the CDR3 is TGCGCCAGCAGCCCCCGGGACAGGGCTCCATATGGCTACACCTTC. Its protein is CASSPRDRAPYGYTF.

The genes are TRBV2 and TRBJ2-1; D might be TRBD1 (6 bases). V lost 7 bases and J lost 8, with 15 bases in between. Germline CDR1 is SNHLY and CDR2 is FYNNEI. The CDR3 is made up of 13 amino acids. CDR3 loop: CASITGFSDEQFF. The CDR3 bases are TGTGCCAGCATCACAGGGTTTAGCGATGAGCAGTTCTTC. The variable domain in full, completed from reference TRBV2 and TRBJ2-1, reads EPEVTQTPSHQVTQMGQEVILRCVPISNHLYFYWYRQILGQKVEFLVSFYNNEISEKSEIFDDQFSVERPDGSNFTLKIRSTKLEDSAMYFCASITGFSDEQFFGPGTRLTVL.

This clone was recorded a few times. The chain joins TRBV27 to TRBJ1-2; D might be TRBD1 (6 bases). There are 13 residues in the CDR3. V lost 5 bases and J 2 bases, leaving 9 bases between the germline ends. In germline, CDR1 is MNHEY, CDR2 SMNVEV (reference sequence). The CDR3 sequence is CASSIQGNYGYTF. CDR3 nucleotide sequence: TGTGCCAGCAGTATACAGGGAAACTATGGCTACACCTTC.

For this clone: The junction shows a germline mismatch at one end, possibly a read error. Other DNA sequences within the sample encode an identical CDR3. The chain couples TRBV9 to TRBJ1-1; weak D call: TRBD1 (6 bases). CDR3 length equals 14 residues. Germline V gene data show CDR1 as SGDLS and CDR2 as YYNGEE. The CDR3 DNA reads as TGTGCCAGCAGCGCAACAGGGAGTTCCACTGAAGCCTTCTTT. Protein: CASSATGSSTEAFF.

This clone was observed a few times. The chain joins TRBV7-6 to TRBJ1-1; a weak D match, TRBD1 (6 bases). Germline V CDR1 and CDR2: SGHVS, FNYEAQ. V was shortened by 4 bases and J by 7 bases, with 13 bases between the two germline ends. This CDR3 spans 13 amino acids. The CDR3 bases are TGTGCCAGCAGCTCCCAGACAGGCCATGAAGCTTTCTTT. Protein product: CASSSQTGHEAFF.

The rearrangement joins TRBV6-1 to TRBJ2-7; D might be TRBD1 (5 bases). V dropped 8 bases and J dropped 0 bases, with 14 bases sitting between them. Looked up from germline, CDR1 is MNHNS and CDR2 is SASEGT. The CDR3 sequence is 14 residues long. Here the CDR3 DNA reads TGTGCCAGCGCGACGCGGCAGGGCTCCTACGAGCAGTACTTC. The encoded protein is CASATRQGSYEQYF.

This clone was counted only a few times. The chain recombines TRBV4-2 with TRBJ2-3, with a weak D call TRBD2 (6 bases). The V end lost 0 bases, the J end lost 3 bases, and 10 bases lay between the germline ends. Looked up from germline, CDR1 is LGHNA and CDR2 is YNFKEQ. The CDR3 loop spans 15 amino acids. CDR3 protein: CASSQEGRETDTQYF. The DNA of the CDR3 is TGTGCCAGCAGCCAAGAAGGGCGGGAAACAGATACGCAGTATTTT.

This clone was detected only a few times. The chain links TRBV5-4 to TRBJ2-3, with TRBD2 matching 9 bases. Germline V CDR1 and CDR2: SGHNT, YYREEE (reference sequence). Germline trimming cut 3 bases from V and 0 bases from J; bases unmatched to any gene: 8. CDR3 length: 17 residues. Written as DNA, the CDR3 is TGTGCCAGCAGCTCCCAAACGCTAGCGGGGAGCACAGATACGCAGTATTTT. It is translated as CASSSQTLAGSTDTQYF.

In this sample, this clone turned up a few times. V is TRBV5-4 and J is TRBJ1-1; TRBD1 might be the D (6 bases). Germline CDR1 and CDR2: SGHNT and YYREEE (reference sequence). With 4 bases removed from V and 0 bases from J, the gap between germline ends came to 13 bases. CDR3 length: 15 residues. The CDR3 coding sequence is TGTGCCAGCAGCCTGGGGGCAGGGATGAACACTGAAGCTTTCTTT. Translation: CASSLGAGMNTEAFF.

In this sample, this clone turned up a few times. The chain carries TRBV19 and TRBJ1-1; D might be TRBD1 (6 bases). The CDR3 is 13 residues long. Germline CDR1 and CDR2: LNHDA and SQIVND (reference sequence). Between the trimmed V and J ends, which lost 4 bases and 0 bases, there was a span of 6 bases. The CDR3 bases are TGTGCCAGTAGTAGGACAGTGAACACTGAAGCTTTCTTT. This encodes CASSRTVNTEAFF. Variable domain in full (rest from reference TRBV19 and TRBJ1-1): DGGITQSPKYLFRKEGQNVTLSCEQNLNHDAMYWYRQDPGQGLRLIYYSQIVNDFQKGDIAEGYSVSREKKESFPLTVTSAQKNPTAFYLCASSRTVNTEAFFGQGTRLTVV.

This sequence joins TRBV5-6 and TRBJ1-1; D gene unclear. Trimming removed 3 bases at V and 7 bases at J, with 19 bases between. CDR1 SGHDT and CDR2 YYEEEE come from the germline V gene. The CDR3 loop spans 15 amino acids. CDR3 nucleotides: TGTGCCAGCAGCTCTTACGTGTTGGTCAAGAGTGAAGCTTTCTTT. Protein: CASSSYVLVKSEAFF.

This clone was observed a handful of times. The gene calls are TRBV6-6 and TRBJ1-2; weak D call: TRBD1 (5 bases). The CDR3 consists of 13 residues. With 4 bases removed from V and 2 bases from J, the gap between germline ends came to 8 bases. The germline CDR1 and CDR2 sequences are MNHNY and SVGAGI (reference sequence). DNA for the CDR3: TGTGCCAGCAGTTCGGACAAGAACTATGGCTACACCTTC. Protein sequence: CASSSDKNYGYTF.

This clone was seen a handful of times. J is TRBJ2-5 and V is TRBV5-5, with D perhaps matching TRBD1 (5 bases). The ends were cut back, 0 bases at V and 5 bases at J, with 11 bases in the middle. The CDR3 loop spans 14 amino acids. In germline, CDR1 is SGHKS, CDR2 YYEKEE (reference sequence). The CDR3 loop reads CASSLGQGRETQYF. The CDR3 bases are TGTGCCAGCAGCTTGGGTCAGGGAAGGGAGACCCAGTACTTC. The full variable domain, completed using reference TRBV5-5 and TRBJ2-5, is DAGVTQSPTHLIKTRGQQVTLRCSPISGHKSVSWYQQVLGQGPQFIFQYYEKEERGRGNFPDRFSARQFPNYSSELNVNALLLGDSALYLCASSLGQGRETQYFGPGTRLLVL.

This clone occurred a few times. This chain links TRBV5-4 with TRBJ2-7; 13 nucleotides line up with TRBD2. Germline V gene lookup returns CDR1 SGHNT and CDR2 YYREEE (reference sequence). CDR3 length equals 14 residues. V lost 3 bases, J lost 5 bases, and 2 bases stayed unmatched. The CDR3 nucleotides are TGTGCCAGCAGCTCCGGGACTAGCGGGAACGAGCAGTACTTC. Translating gives CASSSGTSGNEQYF.

The chain couples TRBV5-5 to TRBJ1-1, with D perhaps matching TRBD1 (5 bases). With 4 bases removed from V and 5 bases from J, the gap between germline ends came to 12 bases. This CDR3 contains 13 residues. Per germline, CDR1 SGHKS and CDR2 YYEKEE (reference sequence). The CDR3 coding sequence is TGTGCCAGCAGCCTGGCAGGGCGAACTGAAGCTTTCTTT. Translation gives CASSLAGRTEAFF.

The rearrangement links TRBV19 to TRBJ2-2; a possible D gene is TRBD1 (6 bases). There are 16 residues in the CDR3. V was cut by 3 bases and J by 0 bases, with 11 bases left in between. The germline gives CDR1 LNHDA, CDR2 SQIVND (reference sequence). For the CDR3, the DNA is TGTGCCAGTAGTATCAGGGGAAGGACGAACACCGGGGAGCTGTTTTTT. Its protein is CASSIRGRTNTGELFF.

This clone was detected a few times. The chain uses TRBV6-5 and TRBJ1-5; TRBD1 is a possible D gene (6 bases). Trimming took off 7 bases at V and 4 bases at J, with 8 bases between the two ends. From germline, CDR1 is MNHEY and CDR2 SVGAGI. This CDR3 is built from 12 residues. CDR3 sequence (DNA): TGTGCCAGCATGAGGGGGAATCAGCCCCAGCATTTT. Translation gives CASMRGNQPQHF.

This clone was observed a handful of times. V is TRBV9 and J is TRBJ2-3, with 13 bases fitting TRBD2. This CDR3 is built from 16 residues. Germline assignment: CDR1 SGDLS and CDR2 YYNGEE. The V segment lost 4 bases and the J segment 1 base; nucleotides outside the gene matches: 3. CDR3 sequence reads: CASSWGTSGGTDTQYF. CDR3 sequence (DNA): TGTGCCAGCAGCTGGGGGACTAGCGGGGGCACAGATACGCAGTATTTT.

Here the CDR3 DNA reads TGTGCCAGCTCACCTCTCGAGGGGGTCGCAGAGCAGTACTTC. As protein: CASSPLEGVAEQYF. V is TRBV18 and J is TRBJ2-7, with D tentatively TRBD1 (6 bases). The ends were cut back, 3 bases at V and 7 bases at J, with 16 bases in the middle. There are 14 residues in the CDR3. Germline V gene sequence: CDR1 KGHSH, CDR2 LQKENI.

The chain has TRBV7-9 and TRBJ1-1; D unclear. Trimming removed 3 bases at V and 8 bases at J, with 13 bases between. The CDR3 extends over 13 amino acids. CDR1 and CDR2 (germline): SEHNR, FQNEAQ (reference sequence). Here the CDR3 reads CASSLLNEAEAFF. CDR3 DNA sequence: TGTGCCAGCAGCTTGCTGAACGAAGCAGAAGCTTTCTTT.

This clone has only a few counts. The chain joins TRBV9 to TRBJ2-7; 9 bases are a match to TRBD1. This CDR3 spans 15 amino acids. Germline V gene lookup returns CDR1 SGDLS and CDR2 YYNGEE. V lost 0 bases to trimming and J lost 6 bases; unmatched junction nucleotides: 7. As DNA, the CDR3 is TGTGCCAGCAGCGTAGTGGGACAGGGATGGGGCGAGCAGTACTTC. Translated: CASSVVGQGWGEQYF.

The chain has TRBV5-1 and TRBJ2-1; perhaps TRBD2 as D (7 bases). V gave up 0 bases and J gave up 3 bases, with 10 bases separating them. The CDR3 consists of 15 residues. Germline V gives CDR1 SGHRS, CDR2 YFSETQ. CDR3 DNA sequence: TGCGCCAGCAGCTTGGGCGGGGGCCGCTACAATGAGCAGTTCTTC. Translated, it gives CASSLGGGRYNEQFF.